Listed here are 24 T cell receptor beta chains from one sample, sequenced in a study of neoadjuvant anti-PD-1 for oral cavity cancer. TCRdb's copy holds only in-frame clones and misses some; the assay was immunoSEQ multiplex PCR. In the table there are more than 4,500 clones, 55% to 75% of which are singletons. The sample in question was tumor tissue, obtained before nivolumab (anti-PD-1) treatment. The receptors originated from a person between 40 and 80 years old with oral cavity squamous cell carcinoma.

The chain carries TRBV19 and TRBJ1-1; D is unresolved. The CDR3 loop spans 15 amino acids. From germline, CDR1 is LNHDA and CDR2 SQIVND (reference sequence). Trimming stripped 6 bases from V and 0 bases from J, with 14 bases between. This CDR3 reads CASREQGNLNTEAFF. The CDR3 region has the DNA TGTGCCAGTAGGGAACAAGGGAACTTGAACACTGAAGCTTTCTTT. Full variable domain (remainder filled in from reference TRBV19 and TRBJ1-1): DGGITQSPKYLFRKEGQNVTLSCEQNLNHDAMYWYRQDPGQGLRLIYYSQIVNDFQKGDIAEGYSVSREKKESFPLTVTSAQKNPTAFYLCASREQGNLNTEAFFGQGTRLTVV.

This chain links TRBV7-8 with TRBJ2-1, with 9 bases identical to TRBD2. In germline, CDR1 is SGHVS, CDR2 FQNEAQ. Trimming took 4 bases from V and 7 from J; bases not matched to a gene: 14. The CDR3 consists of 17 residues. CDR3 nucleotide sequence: TGTGCCAGCAGCTCCTCCGTCAACAGCGGGGGGCAAAATGAGCAGTTCTTC. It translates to CASSSSVNSGGQNEQFF.

The CDR3, as DNA: TGTGCCAGCAGTGAATGGGAGGGGAAGAATGAAAAACTGTTTTTT. It translates to CASSEWEGKNEKLFF. The chain recombines TRBV6-1 with TRBJ1-4; possibly TRBD1 for D (5 bases). The CDR3 runs to 15 residues. The germline V gene encodes CDR1 MNHNS and CDR2 SASEGT. The V and J ends lost 2 bases and 5 bases respectively, with 12 bases between them.

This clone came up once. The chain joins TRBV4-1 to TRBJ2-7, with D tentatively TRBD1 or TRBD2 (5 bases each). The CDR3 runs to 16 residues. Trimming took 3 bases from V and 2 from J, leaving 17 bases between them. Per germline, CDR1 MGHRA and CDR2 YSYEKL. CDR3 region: CASSQGLGASTYEQYF. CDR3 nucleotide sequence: TGCGCCAGCAGCCAGGGCCTCGGGGCGTCCACCTACGAGCAGTACTTC.

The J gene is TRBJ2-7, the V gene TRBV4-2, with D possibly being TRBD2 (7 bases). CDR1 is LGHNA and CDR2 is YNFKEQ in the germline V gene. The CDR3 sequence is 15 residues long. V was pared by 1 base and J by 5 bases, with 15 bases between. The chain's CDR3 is CASSQAWWGGHEQYF. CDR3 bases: TGTGCCAGCAGCCAAGCTTGGTGGGGGGGCCACGAGCAGTACTTC.

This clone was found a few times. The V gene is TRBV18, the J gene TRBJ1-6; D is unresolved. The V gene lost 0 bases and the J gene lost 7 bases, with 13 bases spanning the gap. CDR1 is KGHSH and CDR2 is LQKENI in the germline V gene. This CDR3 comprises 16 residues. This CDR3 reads CASSPPGRGRNSPLHF. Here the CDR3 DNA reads TGTGCCAGCTCACCACCCGGACGAGGTCGGAATTCACCCCTCCACTTT.

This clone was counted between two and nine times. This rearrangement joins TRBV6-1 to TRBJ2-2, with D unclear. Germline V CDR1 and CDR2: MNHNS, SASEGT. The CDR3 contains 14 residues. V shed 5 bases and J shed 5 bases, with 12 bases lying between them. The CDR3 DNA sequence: TGTGCCAGCAGTTCACGGGTCGAAACCGGGGAGCTGTTTTTT. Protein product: CASSSRVETGELFF.

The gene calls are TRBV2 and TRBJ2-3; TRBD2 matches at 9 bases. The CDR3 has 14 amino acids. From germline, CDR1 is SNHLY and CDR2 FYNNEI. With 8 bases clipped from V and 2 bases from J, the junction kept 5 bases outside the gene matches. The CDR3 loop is CASVTSGNTDTQYF. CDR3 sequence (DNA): TGTGCCAGCGTGACTAGCGGCAACACAGATACGCAGTATTTT.

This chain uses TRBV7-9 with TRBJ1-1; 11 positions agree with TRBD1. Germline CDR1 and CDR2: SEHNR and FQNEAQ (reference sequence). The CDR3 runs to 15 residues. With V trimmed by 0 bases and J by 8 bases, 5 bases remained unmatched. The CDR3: CASSLARTGGREAFF. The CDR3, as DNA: TGTGCCAGCAGCTTAGCACGGACAGGGGGCCGGGAAGCTTTCTTT.

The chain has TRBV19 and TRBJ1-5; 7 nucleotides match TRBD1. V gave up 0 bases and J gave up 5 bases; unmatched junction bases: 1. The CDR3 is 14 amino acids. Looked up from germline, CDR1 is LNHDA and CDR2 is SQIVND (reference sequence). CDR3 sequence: CASSIEGGYQPQHF. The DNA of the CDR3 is TGTGCCAGTAGTATAGAAGGGGGCTATCAGCCCCAGCATTTT.

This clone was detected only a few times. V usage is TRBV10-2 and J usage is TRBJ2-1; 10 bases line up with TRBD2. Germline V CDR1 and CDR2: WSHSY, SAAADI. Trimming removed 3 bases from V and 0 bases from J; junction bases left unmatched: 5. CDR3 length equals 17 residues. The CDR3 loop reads CASSDAASGSSYNEQFF. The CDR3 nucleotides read TGCGCCAGCAGTGATGCGGCTAGCGGGAGCTCCTACAATGAGCAGTTCTTC.

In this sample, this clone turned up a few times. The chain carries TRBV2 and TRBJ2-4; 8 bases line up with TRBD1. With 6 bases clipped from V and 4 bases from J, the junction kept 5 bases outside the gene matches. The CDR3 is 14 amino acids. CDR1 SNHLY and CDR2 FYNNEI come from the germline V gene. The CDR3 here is CASRMTGVKNIQYF. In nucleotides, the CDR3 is TGTGCCAGCAGAATGACAGGGGTGAAAAACATTCAGTACTTC.

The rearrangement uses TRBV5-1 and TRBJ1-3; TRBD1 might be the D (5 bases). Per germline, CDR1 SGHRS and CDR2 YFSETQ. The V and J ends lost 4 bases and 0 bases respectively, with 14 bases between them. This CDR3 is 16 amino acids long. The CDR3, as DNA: TGCGCCAGCAGCCCTTTCCGACAGAGCTCTGGAAACACCATATATTTT. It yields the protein CASSPFRQSSGNTIYF.

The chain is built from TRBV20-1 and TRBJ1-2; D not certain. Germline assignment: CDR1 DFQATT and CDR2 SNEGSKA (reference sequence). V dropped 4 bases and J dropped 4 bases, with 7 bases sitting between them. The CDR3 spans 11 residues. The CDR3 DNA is TGCAGTGCTACAATGGGCTATGGCTACACCTTC. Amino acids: CSATMGYGYTF.

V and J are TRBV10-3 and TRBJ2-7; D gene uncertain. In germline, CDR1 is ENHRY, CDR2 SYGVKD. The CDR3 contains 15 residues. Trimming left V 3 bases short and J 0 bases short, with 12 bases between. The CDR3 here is CAISDDAASSYEQYF. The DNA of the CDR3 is TGTGCCATCAGTGACGACGCCGCTAGCTCCTACGAGCAGTACTTC.

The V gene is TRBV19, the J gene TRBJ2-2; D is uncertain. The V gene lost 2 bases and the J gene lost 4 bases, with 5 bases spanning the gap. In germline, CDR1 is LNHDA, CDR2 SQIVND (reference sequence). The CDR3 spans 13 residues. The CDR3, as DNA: TGTGCCAGTAGTATAACTGTCACCGGGGAGCTGTTTTTT. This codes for CASSITVTGELFF.

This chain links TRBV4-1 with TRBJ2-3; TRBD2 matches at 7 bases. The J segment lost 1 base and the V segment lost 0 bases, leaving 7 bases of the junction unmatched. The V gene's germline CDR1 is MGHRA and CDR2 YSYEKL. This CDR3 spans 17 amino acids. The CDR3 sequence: CASSQESASGRTDTQYF. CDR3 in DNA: TGCGCCAGCAGCCAAGAATCGGCTAGCGGACGCACAGATACGCAGTATTTT.

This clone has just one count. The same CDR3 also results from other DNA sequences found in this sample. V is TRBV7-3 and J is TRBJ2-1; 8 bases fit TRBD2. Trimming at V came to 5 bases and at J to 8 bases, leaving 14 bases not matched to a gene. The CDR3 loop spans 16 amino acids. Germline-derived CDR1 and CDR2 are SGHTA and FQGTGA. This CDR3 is CASSHPSGLNRDEQFF. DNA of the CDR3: TGTGCCAGCAGCCACCCTAGCGGGCTTAACAGAGATGAGCAGTTCTTC.

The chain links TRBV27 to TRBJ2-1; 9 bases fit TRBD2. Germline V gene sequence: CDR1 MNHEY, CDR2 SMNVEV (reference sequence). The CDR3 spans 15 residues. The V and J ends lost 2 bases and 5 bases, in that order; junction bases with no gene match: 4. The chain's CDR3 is CASSLGLALNNEQFF. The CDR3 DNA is TGTGCCAGCAGTTTAGGACTAGCGCTAAACAATGAGCAGTTCTTC.

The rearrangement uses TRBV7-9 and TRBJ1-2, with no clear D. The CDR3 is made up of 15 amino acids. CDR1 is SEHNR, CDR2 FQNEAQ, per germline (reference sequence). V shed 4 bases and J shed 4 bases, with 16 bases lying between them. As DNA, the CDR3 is TGTGCCAGCAGCTCACCGGGGATCCGGGGCTATGGCTACACCTTC. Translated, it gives CASSSPGIRGYGYTF.

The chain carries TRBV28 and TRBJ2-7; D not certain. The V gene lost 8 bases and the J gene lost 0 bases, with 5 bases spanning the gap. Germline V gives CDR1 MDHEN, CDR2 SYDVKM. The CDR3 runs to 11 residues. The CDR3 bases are TGTGCCAGCCGGACCTCCTACGAGCAGTACTTC. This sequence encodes CASRTSYEQYF.

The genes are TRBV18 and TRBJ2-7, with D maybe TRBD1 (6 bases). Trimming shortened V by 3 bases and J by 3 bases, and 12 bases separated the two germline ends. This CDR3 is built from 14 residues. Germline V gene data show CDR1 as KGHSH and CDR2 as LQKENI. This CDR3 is CASSPWTESYEQYF. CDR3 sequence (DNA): TGTGCCAGCTCACCTTGGACAGAAAGCTACGAGCAGTACTTC.

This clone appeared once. The CDR3 loop reads CASSIGVTSGDTEQYF. CDR3 coding DNA: TGTGCCAGTAGTATTGGGGTGACTAGCGGGGATACGGAGCAGTACTTC. The V and J genes are TRBV19 and TRBJ2-7; TRBD2 matches 11 bases. The V gene end was trimmed by 3 bases and the J gene end by 7 bases; junction bases not matched to a gene: 11. Germline V CDR1 and CDR2: LNHDA, SQIVND (reference sequence). This CDR3 region has 16 residues.

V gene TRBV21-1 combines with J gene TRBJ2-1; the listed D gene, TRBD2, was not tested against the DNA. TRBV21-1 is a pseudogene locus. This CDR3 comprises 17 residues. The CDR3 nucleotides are TGTGCCAGCAGCACTAGGGGCTGGCGGGAGGGCCCCAATGAGCAGTTCTTC. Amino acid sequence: CASSTRGWREGPNEQFF.